The entry below gives a single T cell receptor beta chain sequence along with its context. The source of the sample is a study of CD8 T cells in Susac syndrome. Looked up from germline, CDR1 is PRHDT and CDR2 is FYEKMQ (reference sequence). Trimming took off 0 bases at V and 1 base at J, with 7 bases between the two ends. There are 15 residues in the CDR3. With random hexamers, roughly 0.45 to 1 ug RNA was reverse transcribed. TCRdb ran MiXCR on the immunoSEQ multiplex PCR reads and lists one entry per CDR3 protein. The sample carries 65,000 to 90,000 distinct CDR3 sequences, about 95% recorded once. The CD8+ and CD4+ T cells were isolated magnetically using a negative isolation approach, whereas the TEMRA cells were enriched by FACS.

The rearrangement uses TRBV13 and TRBJ1-5; D ambiguous. Sequencing was done on a sample of CD8+ T cells from PBMCs. This sequence was found in a human donor with multiple sclerosis. CDR3 loop: CASSLGWGSNQPQHF. The CDR3 region has the DNA TGTGCCAGCAGCTTAGGCTGGGGAAGCAATCAGCCCCAGCATTTT.